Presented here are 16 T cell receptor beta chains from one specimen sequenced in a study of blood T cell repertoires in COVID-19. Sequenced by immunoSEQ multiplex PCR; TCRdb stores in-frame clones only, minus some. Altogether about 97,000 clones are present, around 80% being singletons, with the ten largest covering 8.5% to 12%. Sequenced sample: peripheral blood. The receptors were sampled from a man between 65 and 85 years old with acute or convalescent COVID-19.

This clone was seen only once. CDR3 sequence reads: CASSLRENQNQPQHF. The CDR3 DNA reads as TGTGCCAGCAGCTTACGGGAAAACCAAAATCAGCCCCAGCATTTT. The V call is TRBV7-2, the J call TRBJ1-5; D gene uncertain. The CDR3 is 15 residues long. The ends were cut back, 2 bases at V and 4 bases at J, with 12 bases in the middle. Germline assignment: CDR1 SGHTA and CDR2 FQGNSA.

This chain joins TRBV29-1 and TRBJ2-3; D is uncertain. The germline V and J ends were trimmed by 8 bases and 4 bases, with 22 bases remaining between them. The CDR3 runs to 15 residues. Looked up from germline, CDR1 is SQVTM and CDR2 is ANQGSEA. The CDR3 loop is CSINPGSSKSDTQYF. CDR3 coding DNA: TGCAGCATTAACCCCGGGTCATCAAAATCAGATACGCAGTATTTT.

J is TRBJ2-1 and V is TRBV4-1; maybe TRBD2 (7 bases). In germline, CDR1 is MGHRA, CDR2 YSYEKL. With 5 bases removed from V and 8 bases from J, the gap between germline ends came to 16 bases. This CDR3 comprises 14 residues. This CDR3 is CASSAVGGAHEQFF. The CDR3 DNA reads TGCGCCAGCAGCGCCGTGGGGGGGGCGCATGAGCAGTTCTTC.

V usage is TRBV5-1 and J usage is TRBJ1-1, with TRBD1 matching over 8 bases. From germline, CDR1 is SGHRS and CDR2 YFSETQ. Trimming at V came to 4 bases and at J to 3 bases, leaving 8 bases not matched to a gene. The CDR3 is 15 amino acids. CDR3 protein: CASSASQGVHTEAFF. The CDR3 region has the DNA TGCGCCAGCAGCGCATCACAGGGGGTGCACACTGAAGCTTTCTTT.

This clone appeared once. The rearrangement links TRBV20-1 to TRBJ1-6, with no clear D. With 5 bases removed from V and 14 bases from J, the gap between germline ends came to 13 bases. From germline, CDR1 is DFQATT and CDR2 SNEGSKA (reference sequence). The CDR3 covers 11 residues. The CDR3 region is CSAPLNGALHF. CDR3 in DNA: TGCAGTGCTCCCCTCAACGGGGCCCTCCACTTT.

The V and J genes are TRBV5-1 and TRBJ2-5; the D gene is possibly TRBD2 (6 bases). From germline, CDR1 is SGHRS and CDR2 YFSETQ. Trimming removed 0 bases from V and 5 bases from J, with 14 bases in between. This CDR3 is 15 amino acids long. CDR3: CASSLDLASSETQYF. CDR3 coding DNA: TGCGCCAGCAGCTTGGATCTAGCGAGTAGTGAGACCCAGTACTTC. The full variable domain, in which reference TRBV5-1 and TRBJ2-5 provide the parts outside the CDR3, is KAGVTQTPRYLIKTRGQQVTLSCSPISGHRSVSWYQQTPGQGLQFLFEYFSETQRNKGNFPGRFSGRQFSNSRSEMNVSTLELGDSALYLCASSLDLASSETQYFGPGTRLLVL.

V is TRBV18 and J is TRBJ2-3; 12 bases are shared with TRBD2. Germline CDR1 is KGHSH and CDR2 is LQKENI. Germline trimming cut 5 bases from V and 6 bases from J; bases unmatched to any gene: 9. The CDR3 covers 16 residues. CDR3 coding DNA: TGTGCCAGCTCAGCGCCGACTAGCGGGGGATCGGATACGCAGTATTTT. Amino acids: CASSAPTSGGSDTQYF.

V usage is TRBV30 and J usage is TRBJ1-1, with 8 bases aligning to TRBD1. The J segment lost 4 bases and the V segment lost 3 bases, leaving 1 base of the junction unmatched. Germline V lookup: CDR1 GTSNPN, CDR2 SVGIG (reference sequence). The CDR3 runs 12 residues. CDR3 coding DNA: TGTGCCTGGAGCGGACAGGGCACTGAAGCTTTCTTT. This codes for CAWSGQGTEAFF.

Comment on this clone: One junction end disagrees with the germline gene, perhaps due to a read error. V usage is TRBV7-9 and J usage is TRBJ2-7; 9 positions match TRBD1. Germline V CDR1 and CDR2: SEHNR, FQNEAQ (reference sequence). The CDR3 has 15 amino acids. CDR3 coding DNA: TGTGCCAGCAGCTTATCCGGGACAGGGTCGAAGTTATGGTTCTTC. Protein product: CASSLSGTGSKLWFF.

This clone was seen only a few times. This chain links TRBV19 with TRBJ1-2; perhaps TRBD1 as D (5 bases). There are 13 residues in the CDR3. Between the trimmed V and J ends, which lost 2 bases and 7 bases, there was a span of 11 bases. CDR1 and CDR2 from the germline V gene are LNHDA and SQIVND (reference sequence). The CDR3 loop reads CASSIRQGGGYTF. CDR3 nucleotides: TGTGCCAGTAGTATACGGCAGGGCGGTGGCTACACCTTC.

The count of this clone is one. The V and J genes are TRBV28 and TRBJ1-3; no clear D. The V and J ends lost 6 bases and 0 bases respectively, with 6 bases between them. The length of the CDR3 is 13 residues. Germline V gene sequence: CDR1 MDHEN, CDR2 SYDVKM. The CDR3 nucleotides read TGTGCCAGCAGGAGGAGCTCTGGAAACACCATATATTTT. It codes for CASRRSSGNTIYF.

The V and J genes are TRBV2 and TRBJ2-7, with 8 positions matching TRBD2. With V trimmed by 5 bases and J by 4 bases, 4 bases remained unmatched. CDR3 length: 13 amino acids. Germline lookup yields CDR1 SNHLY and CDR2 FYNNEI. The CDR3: CASSNQREYEQYF. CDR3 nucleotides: TGTGCCAGCAGTAATCAGCGGGAGTACGAGCAGTACTTC.

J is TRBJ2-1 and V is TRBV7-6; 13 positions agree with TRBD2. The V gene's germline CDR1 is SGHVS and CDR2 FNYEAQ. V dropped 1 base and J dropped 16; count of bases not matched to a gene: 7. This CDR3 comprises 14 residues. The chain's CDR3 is CASSLDQTSGRAFF. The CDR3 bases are TGTGCCAGCAGCTTAGACCAAACTAGCGGGAGGGCCTTCTTC.

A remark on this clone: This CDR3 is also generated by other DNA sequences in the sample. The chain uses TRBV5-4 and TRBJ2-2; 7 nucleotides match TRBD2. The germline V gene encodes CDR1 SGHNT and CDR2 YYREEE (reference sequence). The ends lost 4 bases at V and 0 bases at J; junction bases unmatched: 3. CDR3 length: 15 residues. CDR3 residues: CASSPGGANTGELFF. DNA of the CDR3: TGTGCCAGCAGCCCGGGGGGAGCGAACACCGGGGAGCTGTTTTTT. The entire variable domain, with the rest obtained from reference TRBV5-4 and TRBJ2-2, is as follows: ETGVTQSPTHLIKTRGQQVTLRCSSQSGHNTVSWYQQALGQGPQFIFQYYREEENGRGNFPPRFSGLQFPNYSSELNVNALELDDSALYLCASSPGGANTGELFFGEGSRLTVL.

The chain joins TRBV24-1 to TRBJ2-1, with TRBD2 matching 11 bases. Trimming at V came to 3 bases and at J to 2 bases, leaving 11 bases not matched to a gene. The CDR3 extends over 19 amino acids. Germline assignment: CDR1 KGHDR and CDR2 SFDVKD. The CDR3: CATSDPGDIAGGPYNEQFF. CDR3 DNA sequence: TGTGCCACCAGTGATCCCGGAGATATAGCGGGAGGGCCCTACAATGAGCAGTTCTTC.

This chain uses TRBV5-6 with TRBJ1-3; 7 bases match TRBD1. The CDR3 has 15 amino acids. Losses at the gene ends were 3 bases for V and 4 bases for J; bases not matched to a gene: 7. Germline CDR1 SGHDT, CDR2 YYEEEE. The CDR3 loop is CASSYATGMGNTIYF. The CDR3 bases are TGTGCCAGCAGCTACGCGACAGGGATGGGAAACACCATATATTTT.